Each of the 28 T cell receptor beta chains below was sequenced from the same sample in a study of shared clonotypes between healthy human individuals. Generated by immunoSEQ multiplex PCR, the TCRdb table keeps only in-frame clones and is missing some. The data show more than 2,000,000 clones, with more than 80% seen just once and under 0.45% held by the top ten. The material sequenced was naive CD4+ T cells from PBMCs. Described subset: CD45RA+ positively selected. All receptors derive from a young man in good health. Some clones in this sample may be carry-over from other donors' samples.

The V and J genes are TRBV4-2 and TRBJ1-5; perhaps TRBD1 as D (5 bases). The V end was cut by 0 bases, the J end by 2 bases, with 11 bases between. Germline values: CDR1 LGHNA, CDR2 YNFKEQ. The CDR3 loop spans 16 amino acids. For the CDR3, the DNA is TGTGCCAGCAGCCAAGATGGCAGGGTCGGCAATCAGCCCCAGCATTTT. The encoded protein is CASSQDGRVGNQPQHF.

J is TRBJ1-6 and V is TRBV4-3; D is ambiguous. This CDR3 contains 18 residues. The V end was cut by 4 bases, the J end by 7 bases, with 23 bases between. Germline CDR1 LGHNA, CDR2 YSLEER. The CDR3: CASSRNYPGPSTNSPLHF. The CDR3 nucleotides are TGCGCCAGCAGCCGCAATTACCCCGGGCCATCAACCAATTCACCCCTCCACTTT.

CDR3 loop: CASSQDRDYLSTDTQYF. The CDR3 region has the DNA TGCGCCAGCAGCCAAGATCGAGACTATCTAAGCACAGATACGCAGTATTTT. This chain connects TRBV4-1 to TRBJ2-3, with D maybe TRBD2 (5 bases). Germline lookup yields CDR1 MGHRA and CDR2 YSYEKL. The CDR3 extends over 17 amino acids. V shed 0 bases and J shed 0 bases, with 13 bases lying between them.

This sequence joins TRBV5-1 and TRBJ1-4; D unclear. The V and J ends lost 2 bases and 0 bases respectively, with 11 bases between them. The CDR3 totals 16 residues. Germline values: CDR1 SGHRS, CDR2 YFSETQ. The CDR3 loop reads CASSFDRRATNEKLFF. The CDR3 nucleotides are TGCGCCAGCAGCTTCGACCGACGTGCAACTAATGAAAAACTGTTTTTT.

Remarks on this clone: Other DNA sequences in the same sample also yield this CDR3. This rearrangement joins TRBV10-3 to TRBJ2-2; 9 bases are shared with TRBD1. V was clipped by 6 bases and J by 1 base; unmatched bases: 3. The CDR3 runs to 15 residues. Germline values: CDR1 ENHRY, CDR2 SYGVKD. For the CDR3, the DNA is TGTGCCATCAGAACGGGACAGGGGAACACCGGGGAGCTGTTTTTT. This sequence encodes CAIRTGQGNTGELFF.

The chain links TRBV5-1 to TRBJ2-1, with D unclear. Germline loops: CDR1 SGHRS, CDR2 YFSETQ. Trimming stripped 0 bases from V and 7 bases from J, with 11 bases between. This CDR3 region has 14 residues. The CDR3 here is CASSLGTVRNEQFF. CDR3 sequence (DNA): TGCGCCAGCAGCTTGGGGACCGTACGGAATGAGCAGTTCTTC.

V is TRBV30 and J is TRBJ2-6, with no clear D. The CDR3 consists of 13 residues. Trimming left V 3 bases short and J 1 base short, with 4 bases between. From germline, CDR1 is GTSNPN and CDR2 SVGIG (reference sequence). CDR3 region: CAWRKSGANVLTF. In DNA form, the CDR3 reads TGTGCCTGGAGAAAGTCTGGGGCCAACGTCCTGACTTTC. Using reference TRBV30 and TRBJ2-6 for the parts outside the CDR3, the full variable domain is SQTIHQWPATLVQPVGSPLSLECTVEGTSNPNLYWYRQAAGRGLQLLFYSVGIGQISSEVPQNLSASRPQDRQFILSSKKLLLSDSGFYLCAWRKSGANVLTFGAGSRLTVL.

The chain is built from TRBV28 and TRBJ1-2; D is ambiguous. Trimming removed 4 bases at V and 7 bases at J, with 13 bases between. In germline, CDR1 is MDHEN, CDR2 SYDVKM. CDR3 length equals 13 residues. This CDR3 is CASSSLIIFGYTF. The CDR3 DNA reads as TGTGCCAGCAGTTCCCTAATTATATTTGGCTACACCTTC.

This sequence joins TRBV5-6 and TRBJ2-7, with 9 bases fitting TRBD2. The germline gives CDR1 SGHDT, CDR2 YYEEEE. This CDR3 is built from 16 residues. V trimming: 4 bases; J trimming: 0 bases; junction bases outside the gene matches: 8. CDR3 sequence: CASSPLAGVSSYEQYF. The CDR3 DNA sequence: TGTGCCAGCAGCCCCTTAGCGGGAGTGAGCTCCTACGAGCAGTACTTC.

This sequence joins TRBV5-1 and TRBJ2-1; 8 bases fit TRBD2. Germline lookup yields CDR1 SGHRS and CDR2 YFSETQ. The junction had 5 bases not matched to a gene; V was cut back by 0 bases and J by 9 bases. There are 14 residues in the CDR3. CDR3 DNA sequence: TGCGCCAGCAGCTTGGCGGTAGCGGGAAGTGAGCAGTTCTTC. Translated, it gives CASSLAVAGSEQFF.

In the case of this clone: Additional DNA sequences in this sample encode the identical CDR3. The CDR3 is CSVEAGASTDTQYF. DNA for the CDR3: TGCAGCGTTGAAGCAGGGGCCTCCACAGATACGCAGTATTTT. The gene calls are TRBV29-1 and TRBJ2-3, with TRBD1 as a possible D gene (6 bases). Trimming shortened V by 1 base and J by 2 bases, and 10 bases separated the two germline ends. The CDR3 totals 14 residues. CDR1 and CDR2 from the germline V gene are SQVTM and ANQGSEA.

This clone has only a few counts. This chain connects TRBV18 to TRBJ1-4; no clear D gene. The ends were cut back, 5 bases at V and 1 base at J, with 5 bases in the middle. Germline V lookup: CDR1 KGHSH, CDR2 LQKENI. The CDR3 has 13 residues. The CDR3: CASSKGTNEKLFF. CDR3 nucleotide sequence: TGTGCCAGCTCAAAGGGAACTAATGAAAAACTGTTTTTT.

The rearrangement uses TRBV15 and TRBJ2-7, with D possibly being TRBD1 (6 bases). V was cut by 1 base and J by 3 bases, with 10 bases left in between. The CDR3 runs to 14 residues. Per the germline V gene, CDR1 is LNHNV and CDR2 is YYDKDF (reference sequence). In DNA form, the CDR3 reads TGTGCCACCAGCAGAGTAGGGGGTGGCTACGAGCAGTACTTC. This sequence encodes CATSRVGGGYEQYF.

The chain recombines TRBV29-1 with TRBJ2-1, with 7 bases lining up with TRBD2. The CDR3 runs 13 residues. Looked up from germline, CDR1 is SQVTM and CDR2 is ANQGSEA. With 7 bases clipped from V and 0 bases from J, the junction kept 3 bases outside the gene matches. The CDR3 DNA is TGCAGCGCCGGGAGGAGCTCCTACAATGAGCAGTTCTTC. Protein: CSAGRSSYNEQFF.

CDR3 DNA: TGCGCCAGCAGCCCGGGGGTAGCGGGAGGTCGGGCCGAGCAGTACTTC. Encoded protein: CASSPGVAGGRAEQYF. The chain joins TRBV5-1 to TRBJ2-7; TRBD2 matches 10 bases. In germline, CDR1 is SGHRS, CDR2 YFSETQ. The CDR3 runs 16 residues. V trimming: 4 bases; J trimming: 6 bases; junction bases outside the gene matches: 13.

The chain combines TRBV7-2 with TRBJ1-2, with D hard to call. Germline CDR1 and CDR2: SGHTA and FQGNSA. The CDR3 runs 15 residues. Trimming shortened V by 0 bases and J by 4 bases, and 12 bases separated the two germline ends. The CDR3 loop reads CASSLALQKVYGYTF. The CDR3 DNA is TGTGCCAGCAGCTTAGCTTTACAGAAGGTCTATGGCTACACCTTC. Full variable domain (outside the CDR3, taken from reference TRBV7-2 and TRBJ1-2): GAGVSQSPSNKVTEKGKDVELRCDPISGHTALYWYRQSLGQGLEFLIYFQGNSAPDKSGLPSDRFSAERTGGSVSTLTIQRTQQEDSAVYLCASSLALQKVYGYTFGSGTRLTVV.

V is TRBV27 and J is TRBJ1-5; 7 bases fit TRBD1. Trimming removed 5 bases from V and 4 bases from J; junction bases left unmatched: 8. CDR1 is MNHEY, CDR2 SMNVEV, per germline (reference sequence). CDR3 length: 15 residues. CDR3 in DNA: TGTGCCAGCAGTCCGTTGGACAGGCCGAATCAGCCCCAGCATTTT. Translated, it gives CASSPLDRPNQPQHF.

This clone was found once. The chain is built from TRBV27 and TRBJ2-1, with D perhaps TRBD2 (6 bases). Trimming removed 5 bases at V and 0 bases at J, with 17 bases between. Germline-derived CDR1 and CDR2 are MNHEY and SMNVEV (reference sequence). The CDR3 runs 17 residues. The chain's CDR3 is CASSHRGTASSYNEQFF. The CDR3 nucleotides are TGTGCCAGCAGTCATCGGGGGACCGCGAGCTCCTACAATGAGCAGTTCTTC.

The V call is TRBV6-4, the J call TRBJ2-1; 7 positions match TRBD2. From germline, CDR1 is MRHNA and CDR2 SNTAGT. The V gene end was trimmed by 6 bases and the J gene end by 3 bases; junction bases not matched to a gene: 8. The CDR3 totals 15 residues. This chain's CDR3 is CASSLFSGGYNEQFF. For the CDR3, the DNA is TGTGCCAGCAGCCTCTTTTCGGGAGGCTACAATGAGCAGTTCTTC.

The V gene is TRBV27, the J gene TRBJ2-7; D perhaps matches TRBD2 (8 bases). The CDR3 has 16 residues. V dropped 5 bases and J dropped 3 bases, with 20 bases sitting between them. Germline lookup yields CDR1 MNHEY and CDR2 SMNVEV (reference sequence). The DNA of the CDR3 is TGTGCCAGCAGTAAAAGATCGGGAGGGGGCCTCTACGAGCAGTACTTC. Amino acids: CASSKRSGGGLYEQYF.

The chain links TRBV5-1 to TRBJ1-4; 11 positions match TRBD1. Germline V gene data show CDR1 as SGHRS and CDR2 as YFSETQ. J was trimmed by 7 bases and V by 0 bases; bases with no gene match: 20. The CDR3 is made up of 21 amino acids. CDR3 amino acids: CASSLAGTGGSASMGGEKLFF. The CDR3 DNA follows: TGCGCCAGCAGCTTGGCCGGGACAGGGGGATCTGCTTCTATGGGAGGTGAAAAACTGTTTTTT.

This clone was observed once. The chain joins TRBV9 to TRBJ1-5; D not certain. In germline, CDR1 is SGDLS, CDR2 YYNGEE. V lost 0 bases, J lost 0 bases, and 7 bases lay in between. This CDR3 region has 15 residues. CDR3: CASSVGGHSNQPQHF. DNA for the CDR3: TGTGCCAGCAGCGTAGGTGGGCATAGCAATCAGCCCCAGCATTTT.

This clone was observed a single time. J is TRBJ2-5 and V is TRBV18; D might be TRBD1 (5 bases). CDR3 length equals 14 residues. Trimming took 4 bases from V and 8 from J, leaving 17 bases between them. Germline values: CDR1 KGHSH, CDR2 LQKENI. The DNA of the CDR3 is TGTGCCAGCTCACGACAGAACCAAGAGACTACCCAGTACTTC. This encodes CASSRQNQETTQYF.

The chain employs TRBV14 and TRBJ2-2; D remains ambiguous. The germline V and J ends were trimmed by 6 bases and 0 bases, with 5 bases remaining between them. Looked up from germline, CDR1 is SGHDN and CDR2 is FVKESK. This CDR3 has 13 amino acids. The CDR3 spells CASRGPNTGELFF. CDR3 sequence (DNA): TGTGCCAGCAGAGGCCCGAACACCGGGGAGCTGTTTTTT.

CDR3 sequence (DNA): TGTGCCAGCAGCCCCTTAGCGGGAGTGTCAGATACGCAGTATTTT. Encoded protein: CASSPLAGVSDTQYF. The gene calls are TRBV9 and TRBJ2-3; 9 bases fit TRBD2. After removal of 4 bases from V and 4 bases from J, the junction contained 7 bases not matched to a gene. The CDR3 has 15 amino acids. Germline V CDR1 and CDR2: SGDLS, YYNGEE.

The V gene is TRBV5-6, the J gene TRBJ2-7; D could derive from TRBD1 or TRBD2 (5 bases each). The germline V and J ends were trimmed by 4 bases and 7 bases, with 12 bases remaining between them. This CDR3 is built from 12 residues. Germline V gene sequence: CDR1 SGHDT, CDR2 YYEEEE. The CDR3 spells CASSPGTEEQYF. Here the CDR3 DNA reads TGTGCCAGCAGCCCCGGGACGGAGGAGCAGTACTTC.

V and J are TRBV4-2 and TRBJ2-2; no definite D call. Germline V CDR1 and CDR2: LGHNA, YNFKEQ. This CDR3 region has 14 residues. Deletions cut 6 bases from V and 7 bases from J, with 15 bases between. CDR3 protein: CASRVRLSGGELFF. CDR3 nucleotides: TGTGCCAGCAGAGTTAGGCTCTCCGGCGGGGAGCTGTTTTTT.

With regard to this clone: Other DNA sequences in the sample encode the same CDR3. The chain has TRBV18 and TRBJ2-7; D gene ambiguous. V gave up 4 bases and J gave up 0 bases, with 1 base separating them. CDR1 and CDR2 from the germline V gene are KGHSH and LQKENI. The CDR3 has 11 residues. The CDR3 reads CASSLSYEQYF. The DNA of the CDR3 is TGTGCCAGCTCACTCTCCTACGAGCAGTACTTC.